This is a list of T cell receptor beta chains from one sample in a study of T cell responses to AZD1222 COVID-19 vaccine. Clones were sequenced by immunoSEQ multiplex PCR, and TCRdb holds only the in-frame ones, with some missing. The repertoire includes about 99,000 clones, 87% of them detected once, and around 3.1% sits in the top ten. The starting material was peripheral blood, obtained on day 0 of AZD1222 vaccination. Receptors originate from an adult in good health. Each CDR3 is given with its conserved first and last residue. A D gene is named only where the DNA matches it firmly. Size values are once, few and many counts, or a class for expanded clones, and some rows have none.

clone size: NA; D gene: NA; V gene: TRBV10-3; J gene: TRBJ1-2; CDR3 DNA: TGTGCCATCACCGGGTTAGCTAACTATGGCTACACCTTC; CDR3 protein: CAITGLANYGYTF
clone size: NA; D gene: TRBD1; V gene: TRBV5-1; J gene: TRBJ1-4; CDR3 DNA: TGCGCCAGCAGCCCTAGGACAGGTTCTAATGAAAAACTGTTTTTT; CDR3 protein: CASSPRTGSNEKLFF
clone size: NA; D gene: TRBD1; V gene: TRBV6-2/TRBV6-3; J gene: TRBJ1-1; CDR3 DNA: TGTGCCAGCAGTAGCCACAGGGGAATGAACACTGAAGCTTTCTTT; CDR3 protein: CASSSHRGMNTEAFF
clone size: NA; D gene: NA; V gene: TRBV5-1; J gene: TRBJ1-2; CDR3 DNA: TGTGCCAGCAGTTACTCGGGTGAGGGACCTTATGGCTACACCTTC; CDR3 protein: CASSYSGEGPYGYTF
clone size: NA; D gene: NA; V gene: TRBV3-1/TRBV3-2; J gene: TRBJ1-4; CDR3 DNA: TGTGCCAGCAGACCCTTGGGCTCATCTAATGAAAAACTGTTTTTT; CDR3 protein: CASRPLGSSNEKLFF
clone size: few; D gene: TRBD1; V gene: TRBV19; J gene: TRBJ2-1; CDR3 DNA: TGTGCCAGTAGCCCGGGACAGGGGGCTTACGATGAGCAGTTCTTC; CDR3 protein: CASSPGQGAYDEQFF
clone size: NA; D gene: TRBD1; V gene: TRBV4-2; J gene: TRBJ1-2; CDR3 DNA: TGTGCCAGCAGCCAAGATCAATCCGGGACAGGGACCGGCTACACCTTC; CDR3 protein: CASSQDQSGTGTGYTF
clone size: NA; D gene: NA; V gene: TRBV30; J gene: TRBJ1-2; CDR3 DNA: TGTGCCTGGAGGGGGGTTCGGGGCTACACCTTC; CDR3 protein: CAWRGVRGYTF
clone size: once; D gene: NA; V gene: TRBV19; J gene: TRBJ1-2; CDR3 DNA: TGTGCCAGCCGGGAGGGGAGGGGCTATGGCTACACCTTC; CDR3 protein: CASREGRGYGYTF
clone size: NA; D gene: NA; V gene: TRBV6-6; J gene: TRBJ1-6; CDR3 DNA: TGTGCCAGCAGTCCCTCGTATAATTCACCCCTCCACTTT; CDR3 protein: CASSPSYNSPLHF
clone size: NA; D gene: TRBD1; V gene: TRBV19; J gene: TRBJ1-1; CDR3 DNA: TGTGCCAGTACTGACAGGGGGAGCGGGAACACTGAAGCTTTCTTT; CDR3 protein: CASTDRGSGNTEAFF
clone size: once; D gene: NA; V gene: TRBV4-3; J gene: TRBJ1-1; CDR3 DNA: TGCGCCAGCAGCCAAGTATTAGGGATCACTGAAGCTTTCTTT; CDR3 protein: CASSQVLGITEAFF
clone size: NA; D gene: TRBD1; V gene: TRBV3-1/TRBV3-2; J gene: TRBJ2-5; CDR3 DNA: TGTGCCAGCAGCAAAGCGGACAGGGCGTTCCAAGAGACCCAGTACTTC; CDR3 protein: CASSKADRAFQETQYF
clone size: NA; D gene: NA; V gene: TRBV5-4; J gene: TRBJ2-3; CDR3 DNA: TGTGCCAGCAGCTTTCGTTCAGATACGCAGTATTTT; CDR3 protein: CASSFRSDTQYF
clone size: NA; D gene: NA; V gene: TRBV3-1/TRBV3-2; J gene: TRBJ2-7; CDR3 DNA: TGTGCCAGCAGCCAAGAGCGCACCTACGAGCAGTACTTC; CDR3 protein: CASSQERTYEQYF